These 26 T cell receptor beta chains came from one sample sequenced in a study of blood T cell repertoires in COVID-19. Profiled with immunoSEQ multiplex PCR; TCRdb holds only in-frame clones, not every one. The data show about half a million clones, with roughly 89% seen just once and about 1% held by the top ten. The sequencing input was peripheral blood. The receptors originated from a man aged 18 to 30 with COVID-19, enrolled during active disease.

The chain joins TRBV24-1 to TRBJ2-1, with D perhaps matching TRBD1 (5 bases). CDR1 KGHDR and CDR2 SFDVKD come from the germline V gene. The V gene lost 3 bases and the J gene lost 6 bases, with 17 bases spanning the gap. There are 16 residues in the CDR3. The CDR3 sequence: CATSDGLKGFANEQFF. Here the CDR3 DNA reads TGTGCCACCAGTGATGGATTGAAGGGGTTTGCCAATGAGCAGTTCTTC.

The gene calls are TRBV7-8 and TRBJ1-2; D possibly corresponds to TRBD1 (5 bases). Trimming took off 5 bases at V and 8 bases at J, with 18 bases between the two ends. The CDR3 has 14 amino acids. Germline CDR1 SGHVS, CDR2 FQNEAQ. The CDR3 sequence: CASSTQQASGGYTF. Here the CDR3 DNA reads TGTGCCAGCAGCACCCAACAGGCTTCGGGCGGCTACACCTTC.

V is TRBV6-5 and J is TRBJ1-2; TRBD1 agrees at 10 bases. Unmatched junction bases numbered 9, after V lost 2 bases and J lost 6 bases. The germline CDR1 and CDR2 sequences are MNHEY and SVGAGI. This CDR3 has 16 amino acids. Here the CDR3 DNA reads TGTGCCAGCAGTTACCGGGGGACAGGGGATCAAAATGGCTACACCTTC. Protein sequence: CASSYRGTGDQNGYTF.

The chain uses TRBV5-4 and TRBJ2-7; 9 nucleotides align to TRBD1. Germline-derived CDR1 and CDR2 are SGHNT and YYREEE (reference sequence). CDR3 length equals 15 residues. V was pared by 3 bases and J by 6 bases, with 10 bases of the junction left unmatched. The chain's CDR3 is CASSSTRDRDREQYF. The CDR3 DNA follows: TGTGCCAGCAGCTCCACTCGGGACAGGGATCGCGAGCAGTACTTC. The complete variable domain, with remaining parts taken from reference TRBV5-4 and TRBJ2-7, reads ETGVTQSPTHLIKTRGQQVTLRCSSQSGHNTVSWYQQALGQGPQFIFQYYREEENGRGNFPPRFSGLQFPNYSSELNVNALELDDSALYLCASSSTRDRDREQYFGPGTRLTVT.

This clone was detected only once. The genes are TRBV2 and TRBJ2-6; D gene unclear. The CDR3 is 15 residues long. Germline lookup yields CDR1 SNHLY and CDR2 FYNNEI. V was cut by 5 bases and J by 5 bases, with 13 bases left in between. The CDR3 bases are TGTGCCAGCAGTCTCCAGGCCCAGCGGGCCAACGTCCTGACTTTC. It encodes CASSLQAQRANVLTF.

Comment on this clone: This same CDR3 is encoded by further DNA sequences in the sample. The rearrangement joins TRBV3-1 (or the pseudogene TRBV3-2) to TRBJ2-7; 7 bases agree with TRBD1. This CDR3 region has 13 residues. Germline V gene data show CDR1 as LGHDT and CDR2 as YNNKEL (reference sequence). After removal of 0 bases from V and 6 bases from J, the junction contained 2 bases not matched to a gene. CDR3 nucleotides: TGTGCCAGCAGCCAAGACAGGGGGAGCGAGCAGTACTTC. Its translation is CASSQDRGSEQYF.

The chain couples TRBV7-5 to TRBJ1-6. TRBV7-5 is recorded as a pseudogene. The CDR3 totals 15 residues. The CDR3 sequence: CVRSLAVGLNSPLHF. The CDR3, as DNA: TGTGTCAGAAGCTTAGCCGTCGGTTTGAATTCACCCCTCCACTTT.

The chain uses TRBV27 and TRBJ2-1; a possible D gene is TRBD2 (5 bases). The CDR3 runs to 13 residues. Deletions cut 6 bases from V and 3 bases from J, with 9 bases between. The germline gives CDR1 MNHEY, CDR2 SMNVEV (reference sequence). This CDR3 reads CASSYSGYNEQFF. DNA for the CDR3: TGTGCCAGCAGCTACAGCGGCTACAATGAGCAGTTCTTC.

Here the CDR3 reads CASSSGLAGVQETQYF. Here the CDR3 DNA reads TGTGCCAGCAGCTCCGGACTAGCGGGTGTGCAAGAGACCCAGTACTTC. The rearrangement joins TRBV11-3 to TRBJ2-5, with 11 bases identical to TRBD2. The CDR3 is 16 amino acids. Germline trimming cut 4 bases from V and 2 bases from J; bases unmatched to any gene: 6. Per germline, CDR1 SGHNT and CDR2 YENEEA.

The genes are TRBV19 and TRBJ2-1; TRBD2 matches 11 bases. The CDR3 has 14 amino acids. Germline V gives CDR1 LNHDA, CDR2 SQIVND (reference sequence). The V segment lost 11 bases and the J segment 8 bases; nucleotides outside the gene matches: 11. The CDR3 nucleotides are TGTGCCTCCCGTATTAGCGGGGGGGCCTATGAGCAGTTCTTC. Translating it yields CASRISGGAYEQFF.

This rearrangement joins TRBV7-2 to TRBJ1-5; the D is unclear. Between the trimmed V and J ends, which lost 1 base and 0 bases, there was a span of 7 bases. CDR3 length equals 15 residues. CDR1 and CDR2 (germline): SGHTA, FQGNSA. The CDR3 nucleotides are TGTGCCAGCAGCTTAGTTTTGAGTAGCAATCAGCCCCAGCATTTT. It yields the protein CASSLVLSSNQPQHF.

The CDR3 loop reads CASRRDGQGNYGYTF. The CDR3 coding sequence is TGTGCCAGTAGGAGGGACGGACAGGGTAACTATGGCTACACCTTC. V is TRBV19 and J is TRBJ1-2; the match to TRBD1 covers 8 bases. V dropped 6 bases and J dropped 1; count of bases not matched to a gene: 7. The length of the CDR3 is 15 residues. Germline V gene data show CDR1 as LNHDA and CDR2 as SQIVND (reference sequence).

This clone was recorded once. The chain couples TRBV11-2 to TRBJ2-7; 11 bases agree with TRBD2. J lost 6 bases, V lost 5 bases, and 6 bases had no gene match. The CDR3 has 14 amino acids. Germline-derived CDR1 and CDR2 are SGHAT and FQNNGV. The CDR3 spells CASSPTSGRGEQYF. CDR3 nucleotides: TGTGCCAGCAGCCCAACTAGCGGGAGAGGCGAGCAGTACTTC.

CDR3 DNA: TGCGCCAGCAGCTTTGCCCTGCCGGGGGACATTCAGTACTTC. Its translation: CASSFALPGDIQYF. The gene calls are TRBV5-1 and TRBJ2-4; D possibly corresponds to TRBD2 (6 bases). V lost 2 bases, J lost 8 bases, and 14 bases lay in between. The germline V gene has CDR1 SGHRS and CDR2 YFSETQ. This CDR3 comprises 14 residues.

V gene TRBV13 combines with J gene TRBJ2-3, with 9 bases matching TRBD2. CDR3 length: 15 amino acids. Looked up from germline, CDR1 is PRHDT and CDR2 is FYEKMQ (reference sequence). V lost 1 base and J lost 3; bases outside the gene matches: 2. CDR3 in amino acids: CASSLERGETDTQYF. Written as DNA, the CDR3 is TGTGCCAGCAGCTTAGAGCGGGGGGAGACAGATACGCAGTATTTT.

The chain links TRBV4-2 to TRBJ2-2; 9 positions match TRBD1. CDR1 and CDR2 (germline): LGHNA, YNFKEQ. The J segment lost 3 bases and the V segment lost 4 bases, leaving 0 bases of the junction unmatched. The CDR3 is made up of 14 amino acids. This CDR3 reads CASSRTGDTGELFF. The CDR3 nucleotides are TGTGCCAGCAGCCGGACAGGGGACACCGGGGAGCTGTTTTTT.

The genes are TRBV5-5 and TRBJ2-7, with 7 bases aligning to TRBD1. Per the germline V gene, CDR1 is SGHKS and CDR2 is YYEKEE (reference sequence). This CDR3 is built from 15 residues. The trim removed 0 bases at V and 5 bases at J, leaving 8 bases unmatched. The chain's CDR3 is CASSLVVTGNNEQYF. CDR3 nucleotide sequence: TGTGCCAGCAGCTTGGTTGTGACAGGGAACAACGAGCAGTACTTC.

The chain has TRBV5-1 and TRBJ2-5, with 12 positions matching TRBD2. CDR3 length: 13 residues. V dropped 7 bases and J dropped 2; count of bases not matched to a gene: 0. Germline assignment: CDR1 SGHRS and CDR2 YFSETQ. In DNA form, the CDR3 reads TGCGCCAGCGGACTAGCGGGGCAAGAGACCCAGTACTTC. Its protein product is CASGLAGQETQYF.

This clone was recorded only once. The chain is built from TRBV15 and TRBJ2-3; 7 bases fit TRBD1. V lost 5 bases and J lost 1; bases outside the gene matches: 6. The CDR3 is 15 residues long. Germline V gene data show CDR1 as LNHNV and CDR2 as YYDKDF (reference sequence). The CDR3 is CATSPQGVGTDTQYF. The CDR3 DNA is TGTGCCACCAGCCCTCAGGGGGTAGGCACAGATACGCAGTATTTT.

This clone came up a few times. The chain combines TRBV27 with TRBJ1-4, with 9 bases identical to TRBD1. Germline trimming cut 4 bases from V and 7 bases from J; bases unmatched to any gene: 7. Germline V gene lookup returns CDR1 MNHEY and CDR2 SMNVEV (reference sequence). This CDR3 has 15 amino acids. For the CDR3, the DNA is TGTGCCAGCAGTTCAACAGGGGGCGTCGGTGAAAAACTGTTTTTT. It specifies CASSSTGGVGEKLFF.

This rearrangement joins TRBV7-2 to TRBJ1-2; 8 bases are shared with TRBD1. Germline V gene lookup returns CDR1 SGHTA and CDR2 FQGNSA. The V segment lost 4 bases and the J segment 8 bases; nucleotides outside the gene matches: 21. The CDR3 consists of 18 residues. The CDR3 region has the DNA TGTGCCAGCAGCTCCCGCCAGGGGGCTCTTCCCACCTCTTCCGGCTACACCTTC. It specifies CASSSRQGALPTSSGYTF. Variable domain in full (rest from reference TRBV7-2 and TRBJ1-2): GAGVSQSPSNKVTEKGKDVELRCDPISGHTALYWYRQSLGQGLEFLIYFQGNSAPDKSGLPSDRFSAERTGGSVSTLTIQRTQQEDSAVYLCASSSRQGALPTSSGYTFGSGTRLTVV.

This sequence joins TRBV6-5 and TRBJ2-3, with TRBD2 identical over 11 bases. The CDR3 runs to 15 residues. J was trimmed by 5 bases and V by 3 bases; bases with no gene match: 4. Germline CDR1 is MNHEY and CDR2 is SVGAGI. The CDR3: CASSYSGGAEDTQYF. CDR3 DNA sequence: TGTGCCAGCAGTTATAGCGGGGGGGCGGAAGATACGCAGTATTTT.

The rearrangement uses TRBV7-9 and TRBJ2-1; 12 bases line up with TRBD2. Losses at the gene ends were 4 bases for V and 4 bases for J; bases not matched to a gene: 8. The CDR3 length is 17 residues. CDR1 and CDR2 (germline): SEHNR, FQNEAQ (reference sequence). The CDR3 is CASSSPLAGGIYNEQFF. CDR3 coding DNA: TGTGCCAGCAGCTCGCCCCTAGCGGGGGGGATATACAATGAGCAGTTCTTC.

V and J are TRBV2 and TRBJ2-5; 7 nucleotides align to TRBD1. J gave up 1 base and V 7 bases, and 6 bases lay outside the gene matches. Per the germline V gene, CDR1 is SNHLY and CDR2 is FYNNEI. There are 14 residues in the CDR3. CDR3 amino acids: CASKRDRAQETQYF. CDR3 nucleotides: TGTGCCAGCAAGCGCGACAGGGCCCAAGAGACCCAGTACTTC.

The chain has TRBV7-9 and TRBJ2-2; TRBD1 matches 8 bases. This CDR3 has 15 amino acids. Unmatched junction bases numbered 3, after V lost 5 bases and J lost 1 base. The V gene's germline CDR1 is SEHNR and CDR2 FQNEAQ (reference sequence). CDR3 residues: CASSMTGVNTGELFF. CDR3 sequence (DNA): TGTGCCAGCAGCATGACAGGGGTGAACACCGGGGAGCTGTTTTTT.

The chain couples TRBV6-5 to TRBJ1-2, with D possibly matching TRBD1 (5 bases). In germline, CDR1 is MNHEY, CDR2 SVGAGI. Between the trimmed V and J ends, which lost 4 bases and 0 bases, there was a span of 12 bases. CDR3 length: 15 amino acids. The CDR3 spells CASSSPRGANYGYTF. DNA of the CDR3: TGTGCCAGCAGTTCTCCGCGGGGCGCTAACTATGGCTACACCTTC.